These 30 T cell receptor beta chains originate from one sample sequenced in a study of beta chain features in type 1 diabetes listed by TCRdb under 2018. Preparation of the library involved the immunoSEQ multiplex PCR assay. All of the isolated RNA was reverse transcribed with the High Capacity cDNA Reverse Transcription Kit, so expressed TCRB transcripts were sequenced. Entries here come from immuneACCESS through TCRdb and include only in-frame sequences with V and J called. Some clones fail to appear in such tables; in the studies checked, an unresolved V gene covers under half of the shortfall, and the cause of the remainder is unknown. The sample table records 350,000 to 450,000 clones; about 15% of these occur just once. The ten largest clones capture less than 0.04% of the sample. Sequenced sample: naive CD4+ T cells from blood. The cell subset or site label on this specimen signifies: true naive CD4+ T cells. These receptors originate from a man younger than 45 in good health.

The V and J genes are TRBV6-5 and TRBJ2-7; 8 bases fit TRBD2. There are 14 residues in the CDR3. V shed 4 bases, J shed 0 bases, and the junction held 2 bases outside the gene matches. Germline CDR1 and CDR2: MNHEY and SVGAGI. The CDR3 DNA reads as TGTGCCAGCAGTTCGGGACTAGACTCCTACGAGCAGTACGTC. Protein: CASSSGLDSYEQYV.

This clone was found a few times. CDR3 sequence: CASSPLSGDYNEQFF. CDR3 in DNA: TGTGCCAGCTCACCTCTTAGCGGGGACTACAATGAGCAGTTCTTC. The rearrangement uses TRBV18 and TRBJ2-1; 8 bases map to TRBD2. Trimming at V came to 3 bases and at J to 3 bases, leaving 4 bases not matched to a gene. Looked up from germline, CDR1 is KGHSH and CDR2 is LQKENI. The CDR3 has 15 amino acids.

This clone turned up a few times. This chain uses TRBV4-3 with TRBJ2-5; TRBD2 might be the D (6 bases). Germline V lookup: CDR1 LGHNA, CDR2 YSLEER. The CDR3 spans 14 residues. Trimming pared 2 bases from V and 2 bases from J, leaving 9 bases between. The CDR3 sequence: CASSQLALQETQYF. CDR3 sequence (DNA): TGCGCCAGCAGCCAACTAGCGTTACAAGAGACCCAGTACTTC.

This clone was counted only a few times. The chain's CDR3 is CASSEERDEAFF. The CDR3 DNA sequence: TGTGCCAGCAGTGAAGAGCGGGACGAAGCTTTCTTT. V is TRBV2 and J is TRBJ1-1, with D tentatively TRBD1 (5 bases). In germline, CDR1 is SNHLY, CDR2 FYNNEI. V lost 1 base, J lost 8 bases, and 8 bases lay in between. This CDR3 comprises 12 residues.

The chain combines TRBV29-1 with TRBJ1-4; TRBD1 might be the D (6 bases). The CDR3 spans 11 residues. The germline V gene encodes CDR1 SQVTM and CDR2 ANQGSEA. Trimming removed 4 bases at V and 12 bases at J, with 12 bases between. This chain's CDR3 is CSVGETGQLFF. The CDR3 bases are TGCAGCGTTGGGGAGACAGGACAACTGTTTTTT.

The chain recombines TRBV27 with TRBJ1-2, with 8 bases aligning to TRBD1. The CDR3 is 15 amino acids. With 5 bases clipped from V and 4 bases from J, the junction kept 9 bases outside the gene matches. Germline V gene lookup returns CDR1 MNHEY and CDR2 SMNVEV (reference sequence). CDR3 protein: CASSPYRGRVYGYTF. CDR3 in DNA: TGTGCCAGCAGTCCCTACAGGGGGAGGGTCTATGGCTACACCTTC.

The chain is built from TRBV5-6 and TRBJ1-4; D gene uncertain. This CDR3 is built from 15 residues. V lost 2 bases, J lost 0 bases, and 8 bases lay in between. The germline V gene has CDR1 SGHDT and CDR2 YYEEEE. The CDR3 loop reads CASSLLAATNEKLFF. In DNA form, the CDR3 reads TGTGCCAGCAGCTTATTGGCCGCAACTAATGAAAAACTGTTTTTT. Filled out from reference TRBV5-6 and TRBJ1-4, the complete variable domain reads DAGVTQSPTHLIKTRGQQVTLRCSPKSGHDTVSWYQQALGQGPQFIFQYYEEEERQRGNFPDRFSGHQFPNYSSELNVNALLLGDSALYLCASSLLAATNEKLFFGSGTQLSVL.

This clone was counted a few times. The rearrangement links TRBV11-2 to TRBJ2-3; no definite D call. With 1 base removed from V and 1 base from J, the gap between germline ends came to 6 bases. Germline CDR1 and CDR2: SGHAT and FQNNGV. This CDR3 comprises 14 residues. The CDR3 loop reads CASSLARGTDTQYF. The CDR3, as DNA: TGTGCCAGCAGCTTAGCGCGCGGCACAGATACGCAGTATTTT.

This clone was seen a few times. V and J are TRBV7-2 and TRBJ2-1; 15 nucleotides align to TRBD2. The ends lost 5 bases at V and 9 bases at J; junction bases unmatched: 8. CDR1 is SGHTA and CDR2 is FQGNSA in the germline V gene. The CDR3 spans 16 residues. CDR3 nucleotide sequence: TGTGCCAGCAGCATCCGGACTAGCGGGGGGGTCCCTGAGCAGTTCTTC. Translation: CASSIRTSGGVPEQFF.

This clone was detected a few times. DNA for the CDR3: TGCGCCAGCAGCTTGGAGGGGAATTCACCCCTCCACTTT. As protein: CASSLEGNSPLHF. The genes are TRBV5-1 and TRBJ1-6; TRBD1 might be the D (5 bases). The V end was cut by 0 bases, the J end by 7 bases, with 5 bases between. The CDR3 loop spans 13 amino acids. Looked up from germline, CDR1 is SGHRS and CDR2 is YFSETQ.

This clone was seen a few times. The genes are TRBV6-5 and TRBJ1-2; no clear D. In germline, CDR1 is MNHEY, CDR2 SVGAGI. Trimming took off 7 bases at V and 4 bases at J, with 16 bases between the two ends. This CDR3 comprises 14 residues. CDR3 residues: CASKAGRGAYGYTF. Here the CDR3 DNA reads TGTGCCAGCAAGGCAGGAAGAGGCGCCTATGGCTACACCTTC.

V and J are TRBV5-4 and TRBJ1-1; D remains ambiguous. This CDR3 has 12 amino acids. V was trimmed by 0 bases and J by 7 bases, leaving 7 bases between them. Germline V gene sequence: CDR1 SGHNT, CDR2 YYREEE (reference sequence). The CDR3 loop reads CASSLGFGEAFF. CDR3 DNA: TGTGCCAGCAGCTTGGGCTTTGGTGAAGCTTTCTTT.

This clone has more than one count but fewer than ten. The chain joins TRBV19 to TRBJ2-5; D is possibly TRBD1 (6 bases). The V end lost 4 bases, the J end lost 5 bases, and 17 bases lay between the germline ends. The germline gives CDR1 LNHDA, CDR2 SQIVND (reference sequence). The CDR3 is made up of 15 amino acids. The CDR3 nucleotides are TGTGCCAGTAGTAGGGCACAGGGTCTGGGGGAGACCCAGTACTTC. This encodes CASSRAQGLGETQYF. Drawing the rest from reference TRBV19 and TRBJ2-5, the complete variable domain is DGGITQSPKYLFRKEGQNVTLSCEQNLNHDAMYWYRQDPGQGLRLIYYSQIVNDFQKGDIAEGYSVSREKKESFPLTVTSAQKNPTAFYLCASSRAQGLGETQYFGPGTRLLVL.

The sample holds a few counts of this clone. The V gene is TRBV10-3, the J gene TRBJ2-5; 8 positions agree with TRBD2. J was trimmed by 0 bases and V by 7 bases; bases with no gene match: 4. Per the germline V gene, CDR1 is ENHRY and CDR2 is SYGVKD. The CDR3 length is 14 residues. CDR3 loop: CAIKELADQETQYF. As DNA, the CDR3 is TGTGCCATCAAGGAACTAGCGGACCAAGAGACCCAGTACTTC.

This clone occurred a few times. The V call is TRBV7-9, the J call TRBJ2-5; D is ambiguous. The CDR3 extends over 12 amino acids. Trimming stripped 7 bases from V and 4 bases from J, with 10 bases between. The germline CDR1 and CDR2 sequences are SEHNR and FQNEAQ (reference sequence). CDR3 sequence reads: CASNPIGETQYF. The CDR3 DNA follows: TGTGCCAGCAACCCAATAGGAGAGACCCAGTACTTC.

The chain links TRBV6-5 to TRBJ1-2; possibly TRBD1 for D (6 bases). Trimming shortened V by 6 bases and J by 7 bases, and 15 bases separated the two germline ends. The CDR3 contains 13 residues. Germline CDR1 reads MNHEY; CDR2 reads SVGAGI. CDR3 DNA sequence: TGTGCCAGCAGGGGTACAGGGAGGGCTGGCTACACCTTC. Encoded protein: CASRGTGRAGYTF.

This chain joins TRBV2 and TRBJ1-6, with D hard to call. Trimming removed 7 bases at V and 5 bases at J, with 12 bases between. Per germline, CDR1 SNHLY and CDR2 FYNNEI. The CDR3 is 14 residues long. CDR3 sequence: CASTPAPNNSPLHF. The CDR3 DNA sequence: TGTGCCAGCACTCCAGCGCCGAATAATTCACCCCTCCACTTT.

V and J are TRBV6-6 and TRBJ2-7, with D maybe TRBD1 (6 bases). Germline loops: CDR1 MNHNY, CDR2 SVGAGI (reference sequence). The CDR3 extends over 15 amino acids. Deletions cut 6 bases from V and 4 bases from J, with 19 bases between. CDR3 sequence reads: CASSSGTKSIYEQYF. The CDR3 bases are TGTGCCAGCAGCTCCGGGACAAAAAGCATATACGAGCAGTACTTC.

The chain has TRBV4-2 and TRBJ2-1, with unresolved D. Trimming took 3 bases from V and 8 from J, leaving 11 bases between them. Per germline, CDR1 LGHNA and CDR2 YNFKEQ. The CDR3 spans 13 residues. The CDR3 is CASSQARGDEQFF. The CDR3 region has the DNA TGTGCCAGCAGCCAGGCACGTGGGGATGAGCAGTTCTTC.

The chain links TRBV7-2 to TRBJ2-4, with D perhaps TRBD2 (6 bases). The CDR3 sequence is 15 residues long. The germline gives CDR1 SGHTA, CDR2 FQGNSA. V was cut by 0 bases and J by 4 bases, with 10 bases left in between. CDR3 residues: CASSLAGLEKNIQYF. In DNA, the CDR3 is TGTGCCAGCAGCTTAGCGGGACTGGAGAAAAACATTCAGTACTTC.

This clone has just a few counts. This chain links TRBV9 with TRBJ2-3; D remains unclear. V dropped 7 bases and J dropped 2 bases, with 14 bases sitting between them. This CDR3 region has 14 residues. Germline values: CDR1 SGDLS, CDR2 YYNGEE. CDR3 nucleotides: TGTGCCAGCGCACCGGCCGGTTACACAGATACGCAGTATTTT. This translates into CASAPAGYTDTQYF.

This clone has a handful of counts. The DNA for the CDR3 is TGTGCCAGTTGGCCGACAGCGAACACTGAAGCTTTCTTT. Translation: CASWPTANTEAFF. V is TRBV28 and J is TRBJ1-1; TRBD1 is a possible D gene (5 bases). The CDR3 sequence is 13 residues long. The ends were cut back, 9 bases at V and 1 base at J, with 12 bases in the middle. Germline CDR1 and CDR2: MDHEN and SYDVKM.

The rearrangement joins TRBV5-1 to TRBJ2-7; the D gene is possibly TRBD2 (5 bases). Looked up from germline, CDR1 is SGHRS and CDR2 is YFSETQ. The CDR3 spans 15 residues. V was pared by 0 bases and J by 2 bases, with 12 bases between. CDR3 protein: CASSLGPGSPYEQYF. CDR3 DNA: TGCGCCAGCAGCTTGGGGCCGGGGAGCCCCTACGAGCAGTACTTC.

The DNA for the CDR3 is TGCGCCAGCTCCCTCGGGGGGGCGGCTCGCACAGATACGCAGTATTTT. This encodes CASSLGGAARTDTQYF. The chain is built from TRBV5-1 and TRBJ2-3, with TRBD2 matching 8 bases. Germline values: CDR1 SGHRS, CDR2 YFSETQ. The ends lost 7 bases at V and 1 base at J; junction bases unmatched: 11. The CDR3 covers 16 residues.

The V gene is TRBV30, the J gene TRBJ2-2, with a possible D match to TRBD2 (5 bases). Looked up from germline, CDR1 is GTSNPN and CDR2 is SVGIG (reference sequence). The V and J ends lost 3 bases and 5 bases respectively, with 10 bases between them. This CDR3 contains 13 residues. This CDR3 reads CAWRWTGTGELFF. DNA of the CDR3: TGTGCCTGGAGGTGGACTGGTACCGGGGAGCTGTTTTTT.

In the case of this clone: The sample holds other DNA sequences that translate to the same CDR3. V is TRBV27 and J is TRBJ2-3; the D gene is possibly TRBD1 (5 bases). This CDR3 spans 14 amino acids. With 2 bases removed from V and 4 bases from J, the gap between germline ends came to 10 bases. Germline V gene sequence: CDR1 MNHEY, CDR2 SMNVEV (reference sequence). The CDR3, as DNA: TGTGCCAGCAGTTTAGGCCAGGGCCCAGATACGCAGTATTTT. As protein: CASSLGQGPDTQYF.

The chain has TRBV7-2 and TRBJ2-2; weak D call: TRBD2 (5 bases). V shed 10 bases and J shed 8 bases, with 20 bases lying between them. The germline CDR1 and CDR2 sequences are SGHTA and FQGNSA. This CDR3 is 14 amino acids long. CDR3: CATTPFRGLGELFF. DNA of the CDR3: TGTGCCACCACCCCCTTCCGGGGTTTGGGGGAGCTGTTTTTT.

The CDR3 here is CASSLGPRDEQYV. The CDR3 DNA sequence: TGTGCCAGCAGCTTAGGTCCCCGGGACGAGCAGTACGTC. The chain has TRBV7-2 and TRBJ2-7, with D unresolved. The CDR3 runs to 13 residues. The V gene's germline CDR1 is SGHTA and CDR2 FQGNSA. Trimming removed 1 base from V and 5 bases from J, with 9 bases in between.

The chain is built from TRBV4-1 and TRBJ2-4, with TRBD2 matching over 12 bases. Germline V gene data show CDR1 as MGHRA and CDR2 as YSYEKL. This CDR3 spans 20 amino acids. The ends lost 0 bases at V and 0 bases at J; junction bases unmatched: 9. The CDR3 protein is CASSQDGRTSGVLAKNIQYF. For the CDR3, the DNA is TGCGCCAGCAGCCAAGACGGGCGGACTAGCGGGGTTTTAGCCAAAAACATTCAGTACTTC.

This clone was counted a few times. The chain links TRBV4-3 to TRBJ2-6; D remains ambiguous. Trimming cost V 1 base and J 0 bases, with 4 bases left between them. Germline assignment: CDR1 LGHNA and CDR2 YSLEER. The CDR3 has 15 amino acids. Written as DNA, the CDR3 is TGCGCCAGCAGCCAAGTACCCTCTGGGGCCAACGTCCTGACTTTC. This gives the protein CASSQVPSGANVLTF.